This passage covers 23 T cell receptor beta chains from one sample sequenced in a study of blood T cell repertoires in COVID-19. Sequenced by immunoSEQ multiplex PCR; TCRdb stores in-frame clones only, minus some. This table holds 190,000 or so clones, approximately 94% found once. What was sequenced was peripheral blood. All receptors come from a man under 40 with COVID-19, enrolled during active disease.

The V gene is TRBV5-1, the J gene TRBJ1-2; the match to TRBD1 covers 7 bases. After removal of 2 bases from V and 4 bases from J, the junction contained 8 bases not matched to a gene. The CDR3 is 15 amino acids. Germline loops: CDR1 SGHRS, CDR2 YFSETQ. The CDR3 DNA sequence: TGCGCCAGCAGCTTAGGGACAGCCTTGCGCTATGGCTACACCTTC. It is translated as CASSLGTALRYGYTF.

V and J are TRBV7-6 and TRBJ2-1, with 8 nucleotides matching TRBD2. V lost 0 bases and J lost 10; bases outside the gene matches: 2. Germline CDR1 and CDR2: SGHVS and FNYEAQ. This CDR3 region has 13 residues. CDR3 amino acids: CASSLATGGEQFF. In nucleotides, the CDR3 is TGTGCCAGCAGCTTAGCTACGGGGGGGGAGCAGTTCTTC.

CDR3 coding DNA: TGTGCCAGCATCAAATCTGGCCTGACAGGGATGAATTCACCCCTCCACTTT. Residues: CASIKSGLTGMNSPLHF. The chain has TRBV2 and TRBJ1-6, with 7 bases matching TRBD1. CDR1 and CDR2 from the germline V gene are SNHLY and FYNNEI. The CDR3 sequence is 17 residues long. The J segment lost 7 bases and the V segment lost 7 bases, leaving 16 bases of the junction unmatched.

The V and J genes are TRBV19 and TRBJ1-5; 8 positions agree with TRBD1. The CDR3 is 15 residues long. Trimming took 4 bases from V and 10 from J; bases not matched to a gene: 12. From germline, CDR1 is LNHDA and CDR2 SQIVND (reference sequence). The CDR3 nucleotides read TGTGCCAGTAGTACGCAGGGGGCCGACAGGGAACCCCAGCATTTT. This translates into CASSTQGADREPQHF.

The chain recombines TRBV5-1 with TRBJ2-1; D gene uncertain. The germline V gene has CDR1 SGHRS and CDR2 YFSETQ. The CDR3 length is 13 residues. V was clipped by 4 bases and J by 6 bases, with 11 bases between them. The CDR3 coding sequence is TGCGCCAGCAGCATGAACAGAGTCAATGAGCAGTTCTTC. It specifies CASSMNRVNEQFF.

The rearrangement joins TRBV30 to TRBJ1-6; no definite D call. The V gene's germline CDR1 is GTSNPN and CDR2 SVGIG (reference sequence). The V gene lost 2 bases and the J gene lost 0 bases, with 14 bases spanning the gap. The CDR3 has 17 residues. The CDR3 bases are TGTGCCTGGAGTATCAGCGGGGTTAGCTCCTATAATTCACCCCTCCACTTT. Amino acid sequence: CAWSISGVSSYNSPLHF.

The chain combines TRBV7-9 with TRBJ1-1, with a tentative D call TRBD1 (5 bases). Trimming removed 5 bases at V and 4 bases at J, with 11 bases between. From germline, CDR1 is SEHNR and CDR2 FQNEAQ (reference sequence). The CDR3 covers 13 residues. CDR3 in DNA: TGTGCCAGCAGCCAATCAGGGTTCACTGAAGCTTTCTTT. Translation gives CASSQSGFTEAFF.

The rearrangement links TRBV11-3 to TRBJ2-2; 9 nucleotides line up with TRBD1. The CDR3 has 15 residues. Germline values: CDR1 SGHNT, CDR2 YENEEA. Trimming took 5 bases from V and 1 from J; bases not matched to a gene: 2. The CDR3: CASSPGQGNTGELFF. For the CDR3, the DNA is TGTGCCAGCAGCCCGGGACAGGGGAACACCGGGGAGCTGTTTTTT.

This clone was detected once. The rearrangement links TRBV5-1 to TRBJ1-6; 7 bases are shared with TRBD1. This CDR3 has 16 amino acids. Germline CDR1 and CDR2: SGHRS and YFSETQ. With V trimmed by 4 bases and J by 4 bases, 8 bases remained unmatched. CDR3 sequence (DNA): TGCGCCAGCAGCCCACACCGGGACAGTTATAATTCACCCCTCCACTTT. It specifies CASSPHRDSYNSPLHF.

This clone was found once. The chain recombines TRBV28 with TRBJ2-3; 8 positions agree with TRBD1. Losses at the gene ends were 5 bases for V and 5 bases for J; bases not matched to a gene: 3. The V gene's germline CDR1 is MDHEN and CDR2 SYDVKM. The CDR3 extends over 13 amino acids. CDR3 protein: CASSLTGGDTQYF. The CDR3, as DNA: TGTGCCAGCAGTCTAACAGGGGGAGATACGCAGTATTTT.

The genes are TRBV9 and TRBJ2-7; no clear D. The CDR3 contains 14 residues. Trimming stripped 0 bases from V and 0 bases from J, with 7 bases between. Germline assignment: CDR1 SGDLS and CDR2 YYNGEE. The CDR3 region is CASSVGVSSYEQYF. The DNA of the CDR3 is TGTGCCAGCAGCGTAGGTGTCAGCTCCTACGAGCAGTACTTC.

The rearrangement links TRBV19 to TRBJ1-2; D is possibly TRBD1 (6 bases). The CDR3 contains 15 residues. From germline, CDR1 is LNHDA and CDR2 SQIVND (reference sequence). V was shortened by 7 bases and J by 3 bases, with 18 bases between the two germline ends. The CDR3 nucleotides read TGTGCCAGTACCCCATCAAGAGGGGGAGACTATGGCTACACCTTC. Its translation: CASTPSRGGDYGYTF.

V gene TRBV11-2 combines with J gene TRBJ1-1; perhaps TRBD1 as D (5 bases). This CDR3 comprises 13 residues. Germline lookup yields CDR1 SGHAT and CDR2 FQNNGV. V lost 0 bases and J lost 11, with 13 bases in between. CDR3: CASSLDQGFEAFF. The CDR3 coding sequence is TGTGCCAGCAGCTTAGATCAGGGTTTTGAGGCTTTCTTT.

This chain joins TRBV7-9 and TRBJ2-5; 12 positions agree with TRBD2. The J segment lost 7 bases and the V segment lost 5 bases, leaving 11 bases of the junction unmatched. The germline V gene has CDR1 SEHNR and CDR2 FQNEAQ (reference sequence). CDR3 length: 16 amino acids. CDR3 sequence (DNA): TGTGCCAGCAGCCCGTTAGGACTAGCGGGGCGAGGGACCCAGTACTTC. This encodes CASSPLGLAGRGTQYF.

The V and J genes are TRBV7-6 and TRBJ2-2, with TRBD2 matching over 8 bases. Per the germline V gene, CDR1 is SGHVS and CDR2 is FNYEAQ. The junction had 4 bases not matched to a gene; V was cut back by 1 base and J by 6 bases. This CDR3 contains 15 residues. The CDR3 DNA reads TGTGCCAGCAGCTTAGTTTCCGGGGGGGCCGGGGAGCTGTTTTTT. Protein sequence: CASSLVSGGAGELFF. The whole variable domain, remainder taken from reference TRBV7-6 and TRBJ2-2, is GAGVSQSPRYKVTKRGQDVALRCDPISGHVSLYWYRQALGQGPEFLTYFNYEAQQDKSGLPNDRFSAERPEGSISTLTIQRTEQRDSAMYRCASSLVSGGAGELFFGEGSRLTVL.

This chain connects TRBV5-1 to TRBJ2-7; 9 bases match TRBD2. The CDR3 extends over 16 amino acids. Per germline, CDR1 SGHRS and CDR2 YFSETQ. Unmatched junction bases numbered 4, after V lost 0 bases and J lost 0 bases. DNA of the CDR3: TGCGCCAGCAGCTTGGTGTCGCGGGGGGGCTCCTACGAGCAGTACTTC. Its protein product is CASSLVSRGGSYEQYF.

The chain links TRBV2 to TRBJ2-4, with 10 bases lining up with TRBD1. CDR3 length: 16 residues. Germline V lookup: CDR1 SNHLY, CDR2 FYNNEI. The V segment lost 1 base and the J segment 0 bases; nucleotides outside the gene matches: 0. CDR3 DNA sequence: TGTGCCAGCAGTGAAGGGGACAGGGGAGCCAAAAACATTCAGTACTTC. Translating gives CASSEGDRGAKNIQYF.

V is TRBV2 and J is TRBJ2-7, with 9 positions matching TRBD1. Per germline, CDR1 SNHLY and CDR2 FYNNEI. Germline trimming cut 7 bases from V and 3 bases from J; bases unmatched to any gene: 13. The CDR3 runs 16 residues. The CDR3 reads CASTTRGTGRNYEQYF. The CDR3 DNA reads as TGTGCCAGCACTACACGGGGGACAGGGAGGAACTACGAGCAGTACTTC.

The rearrangement links TRBV6-5 to TRBJ1-2, with D perhaps matching TRBD1 (5 bases). V lost 6 bases to trimming and J lost 8 bases, with 16 bases between them. This CDR3 spans 13 amino acids. CDR1 MNHEY and CDR2 SVGAGI come from the germline V gene. The chain's CDR3 is CASRGPQRGGYTF. The CDR3 DNA follows: TGTGCCAGCAGGGGACCGCAGCGGGGCGGCTACACCTTC.

V and J are TRBV25-1 and TRBJ1-2, with 9 nucleotides matching TRBD1. CDR3 length: 16 amino acids. V lost 1 base and J lost 7; bases outside the gene matches: 10. Germline lookup yields CDR1 MGHDK and CDR2 SYGVNS. The CDR3 spells CASSESSGQGVRGYTF. As DNA, the CDR3 is TGTGCCAGCAGTGAATCATCGGGACAGGGCGTGCGTGGCTACACCTTC.

The J gene is TRBJ2-5, the V gene TRBV5-1; possibly TRBD1 for D (6 bases). V lost 1 base to trimming and J lost 5 bases, with 12 bases between them. Germline V gives CDR1 SGHRS, CDR2 YFSETQ. This CDR3 is 14 amino acids long. The CDR3 loop is CASSLQGMKETQYF. The CDR3, as DNA: TGCGCCAGCAGCTTGCAGGGGATGAAGGAGACCCAGTACTTC.

The chain is built from TRBV27 and TRBJ1-6; 10 bases are a match to TRBD1. V gave up 3 bases and J gave up 8 bases; unmatched junction bases: 4. The CDR3 loop spans 15 amino acids. Germline V gene data show CDR1 as MNHEY and CDR2 as SMNVEV (reference sequence). CDR3 in DNA: TGTGCCAGCAGTTTCAGGGACAGGGGTGATTCACCCCTCCACTTT. It is translated as CASSFRDRGDSPLHF.

The V call is TRBV5-4, the J call TRBJ1-2; D not certain. The CDR3 has 18 amino acids. V was trimmed by 0 bases and J by 0 bases, leaving 18 bases between them. The germline gives CDR1 SGHNT, CDR2 YYREEE (reference sequence). The CDR3 loop reads CASSLDLSPLLANYGYTF. The CDR3 DNA is TGTGCCAGCAGCTTGGATTTGAGTCCCTTGTTAGCTAACTATGGCTACACCTTC. Full variable domain (missing parts from reference TRBV5-4 and TRBJ1-2): ETGVTQSPTHLIKTRGQQVTLRCSSQSGHNTVSWYQQALGQGPQFIFQYYREEENGRGNFPPRFSGLQFPNYSSELNVNALELDDSALYLCASSLDLSPLLANYGYTFGSGTRLTVV.